Presented here are 23 T cell receptor beta chains from one specimen sequenced in a study of shared clonotypes between healthy human individuals. Assay: immunoSEQ multiplex PCR; the TCRdb copy retains only in-frame clones and omits some. The table includes roughly 1,800,000 clones, about 95% detected once. Naivety among CD8 cells was defined by CD45RO negativity and positive CCR7 selection, thereby excluding terminally differentiated effector memory CD45RA+ cells. Sequences were obtained from naive CD8+ T cells sorted from blood. The receptors stem from a man aged 18 to 35 in good health.

The chain has TRBV5-4 and TRBJ2-3; TRBD2 might be the D (5 bases). Germline V gene sequence: CDR1 SGHNT, CDR2 YYREEE (reference sequence). This CDR3 has 15 amino acids. V was trimmed by 4 bases and J by 3 bases, leaving 15 bases between them. CDR3 nucleotide sequence: TGTGCCAGCAGCCCCGGAGAGGGTCTGACAGATACGCAGTATTTT. It specifies CASSPGEGLTDTQYF.

This chain links TRBV4-1 with TRBJ2-2, with 7 bases fitting TRBD2. Germline CDR1 MGHRA, CDR2 YSYEKL. The ends lost 0 bases at V and 1 base at J; junction bases unmatched: 2. The CDR3 is 16 residues long. The CDR3 is CASSQEGRENTGELFF. CDR3 in DNA: TGCGCCAGCAGCCAAGAAGGGAGGGAGAACACCGGGGAGCTGTTTTTT.

V and J are TRBV2 and TRBJ2-7; 7 bases are a match to TRBD1. Per the germline V gene, CDR1 is SNHLY and CDR2 is FYNNEI. V gave up 6 bases and J gave up 1 base; unmatched junction bases: 9. The CDR3 is 15 amino acids. This chain's CDR3 is CASRSGTVLSYEQYF. CDR3 DNA: TGTGCCAGCAGGTCCGGGACAGTCCTTTCCTACGAGCAGTACTTC.

CDR3 in amino acids: CASSLQNWGDEKLFF. For the CDR3, the DNA is TGTGCCAGCAGCTTACAGAATTGGGGAGATGAAAAACTGTTTTTT. The genes are TRBV7-9 and TRBJ1-4; no definite D call. Germline CDR1 reads SEHNR; CDR2 reads FQNEAQ (reference sequence). The germline V and J ends were trimmed by 2 bases and 6 bases, with 13 bases remaining between them. The CDR3 has 15 amino acids.

With respect to this clone: In the same sample, other DNA sequences code for this CDR3. This chain connects TRBV7-9 to TRBJ1-1, with TRBD1 matching 7 bases. The germline V gene encodes CDR1 SEHNR and CDR2 FQNEAQ (reference sequence). Unmatched junction bases numbered 8, after V lost 5 bases and J lost 11 bases. The CDR3 has 12 amino acids. The CDR3 is CASSLGGQGAFF. As DNA, the CDR3 is TGTGCCAGCAGCCTAGGGGGCCAGGGCGCTTTCTTT.

The rearrangement joins TRBV2 to TRBJ2-2; no reliable D call. The V gene's germline CDR1 is SNHLY and CDR2 FYNNEI. CDR3 size: 11 residues. Trimming cost V 8 bases and J 6 bases, with 7 bases left between them. The CDR3 protein is CASQSPGELFF. The CDR3 DNA sequence: TGTGCCAGCCAGTCACCCGGGGAGCTGTTTTTT.

The chain combines TRBV7-9 with TRBJ1-4, with TRBD1 matching 7 bases. V gave up 5 bases and J gave up 4 bases; unmatched junction bases: 7. This CDR3 is built from 15 residues. In germline, CDR1 is SEHNR, CDR2 FQNEAQ (reference sequence). CDR3 sequence: CASSPLQGLNEKLFF. The CDR3 DNA is TGTGCCAGCAGCCCCCTACAGGGGCTTAATGAAAAACTGTTTTTT. Looking up the rest from reference TRBV7-9 and TRBJ1-4 gives the full variable domain: DTGVSQNPRHKITKRGQNVTFRCDPISEHNRLYWYRQTLGQGPEFLTYFQNEAQLEKSRLLSDRFSAERPKGSFSTLEIQRTEQGDSAMYLCASSPLQGLNEKLFFGSGTQLSVL.

The V gene is TRBV4-1, the J gene TRBJ2-7; D perhaps matches TRBD1 (6 bases). CDR1 and CDR2 (germline): MGHRA, YSYEKL. The CDR3 totals 16 residues. V lost 2 bases to trimming and J lost 0 bases, with 14 bases between them. The chain's CDR3 is CASSQSSGGASYEQYF. CDR3 DNA: TGCGCCAGCAGCCAATCCAGTGGGGGCGCCTCCTACGAGCAGTACTTC.

Points on this clone: This CDR3 is also generated by other DNA sequences in the sample. The rearrangement joins TRBV29-1 to TRBJ2-7; 11 nucleotides agree with TRBD2. The CDR3 consists of 13 residues. Unmatched junction bases numbered 0, after V lost 4 bases and J lost 1 base. Germline V gene data show CDR1 as SQVTM and CDR2 as ANQGSEA. The CDR3 loop is CSVGTSGSYEQYF. The CDR3 nucleotides read TGCAGCGTTGGGACTAGCGGGTCCTACGAGCAGTACTTC.

In the case of this clone: Other DNA variants within this sample encode the same CDR3. In DNA form, the CDR3 reads TGCGCCAGCAGCCAAGATCGAGGGACAGCCTACGAGCAGTACTTC. It translates to CASSQDRGTAYEQYF. The chain combines TRBV4-3 with TRBJ2-7; the match to TRBD1 covers 7 bases. The CDR3 is made up of 15 amino acids. Germline CDR1 and CDR2: LGHNA and YSLEER. Trimming at V came to 0 bases and at J to 2 bases, leaving 4 bases not matched to a gene.

The J gene is TRBJ1-2, the V gene TRBV10-2, with 9 bases aligning to TRBD1. V lost 0 bases and J lost 7; bases outside the gene matches: 12. Germline V gives CDR1 WSHSY, CDR2 SAAADI. The CDR3 has 17 amino acids. Here the CDR3 DNA reads TGCGCCAGCAGTGAGTCGAAAGGACAGGGGATTCTCTTTGGCTACACCTTC. This translates into CASSESKGQGILFGYTF.

The chain couples TRBV29-1 to TRBJ2-2; possibly TRBD2 for D (6 bases). Trimming cost V 3 bases and J 5 bases, with 13 bases left between them. This CDR3 comprises 14 residues. Per the germline V gene, CDR1 is SQVTM and CDR2 is ANQGSEA. CDR3 DNA: TGCAGCGTTGAGGAGGGAGGAGGGACCGGGGAGCTGTTTTTT. It specifies CSVEEGGGTGELFF.

A note on this clone: Other nucleotide sequences from this sample produce the same CDR3. The chain is built from TRBV9 and TRBJ2-7; either TRBD1 or TRBD2 may fit D (5 bases each). The CDR3 is made up of 13 amino acids. The V gene lost 4 bases and the J gene lost 0 bases, with 8 bases spanning the gap. From germline, CDR1 is SGDLS and CDR2 YYNGEE. CDR3: CASSTGTSYEQYF. The CDR3 nucleotides are TGTGCCAGCAGCACGGGGACCTCCTACGAGCAGTACTTC.

The chain couples TRBV6-6 to TRBJ2-3, with 11 bases lining up with TRBD2. The CDR3 length is 15 residues. Germline V CDR1 and CDR2: MNHNY, SVGAGI (reference sequence). V dropped 6 bases and J dropped 4; count of bases not matched to a gene: 6. CDR3 DNA: TGTGCCAGCAGGGTTAGCGGGGGGGCCGCAGATACGCAGTATTTT. Translating gives CASRVSGGAADTQYF.

This rearrangement joins TRBV6-5 to TRBJ2-7; unclear D gene. Trimming removed 6 bases from V and 6 bases from J, with 12 bases in between. CDR1 MNHEY and CDR2 SVGAGI come from the germline V gene. The CDR3 consists of 12 residues. The CDR3 nucleotides read TGTGCCAGCAGGGACCCCTTCACCGAGCAGTACTTC. Amino acid sequence: CASRDPFTEQYF.

V is TRBV19 and J is TRBJ1-3, with D unclear. The V end was cut by 3 bases, the J end by 3 bases, with 12 bases between. Germline V gene data show CDR1 as LNHDA and CDR2 as SQIVND (reference sequence). CDR3 size: 15 residues. CDR3 sequence: CASSISRFSGNTIYF. The CDR3 region has the DNA TGTGCCAGTAGTATCTCTCGGTTCAGTGGAAACACCATATATTTT. Supplemented by reference TRBV19 and TRBJ1-3, the full variable domain reads DGGITQSPKYLFRKEGQNVTLSCEQNLNHDAMYWYRQDPGQGLRLIYYSQIVNDFQKGDIAEGYSVSREKKESFPLTVTSAQKNPTAFYLCASSISRFSGNTIYFGEGSWLTVV.

This chain joins TRBV4-3 and TRBJ1-1, with TRBD1 as a possible D gene (5 bases). CDR1 LGHNA and CDR2 YSLEER come from the germline V gene. The CDR3 spans 17 residues. V gave up 11 bases and J gave up 1 base, with 26 bases separating them. The CDR3 loop is CAGLGVEGEGENTEAFF. The CDR3 DNA sequence: TGCGCCGGGCTAGGGGTGGAAGGAGAAGGGGAGAACACTGAAGCTTTCTTT.

This chain uses TRBV7-9 with TRBJ2-3; a weak D match, TRBD2 (5 bases). Between the trimmed V and J ends, which lost 1 base and 0 bases, there was a span of 11 bases. The CDR3 is made up of 16 amino acids. Germline CDR1 SEHNR, CDR2 FQNEAQ (reference sequence). CDR3 amino acids: CASSLGTVASTDTQYF. The CDR3, as DNA: TGTGCCAGCAGCTTAGGGACTGTCGCTAGCACAGATACGCAGTATTTT. The full variable domain, its missing parts supplied by reference TRBV7-9 and TRBJ2-3, is DTGVSQNPRHKITKRGQNVTFRCDPISEHNRLYWYRQTLGQGPEFLTYFQNEAQLEKSRLLSDRFSAERPKGSFSTLEIQRTEQGDSAMYLCASSLGTVASTDTQYFGPGTRLTVL.

This rearrangement joins TRBV9 to TRBJ2-3; TRBD2 matches 10 bases. This CDR3 comprises 18 residues. Germline CDR1 reads SGDLS; CDR2 reads YYNGEE. The J segment lost 3 bases and the V segment lost 4 bases, leaving 14 bases of the junction unmatched. The CDR3: CASSPGEGLAGVTDTQYF. CDR3 nucleotide sequence: TGTGCCAGCAGCCCCGGAGAAGGGCTAGCGGGAGTGACAGATACGCAGTATTTT.

Comment on this clone: The identical CDR3 is also encoded by other nucleotide sequences in the sample. J is TRBJ2-7 and V is TRBV6-5; TRBD2 might be the D (5 bases). This CDR3 is built from 14 residues. The V gene's germline CDR1 is MNHEY and CDR2 SVGAGI. The V end was cut by 0 bases, the J end by 2 bases, with 8 bases between. The CDR3 nucleotides read TGTGCCAGCAGTTACTCCAGCGGAGCCTACGAGCAGTACTTC. Translated, it gives CASSYSSGAYEQYF.

V is TRBV2 and J is TRBJ2-3; 10 bases map to TRBD2. V shed 8 bases and J 2 bases; nucleotides not matched to a gene: 4. The CDR3 has 14 residues. Germline V lookup: CDR1 SNHLY, CDR2 FYNNEI. The CDR3 DNA reads as TGTGCCAGCGGAACTAGCGGGGCCACAGATACGCAGTATTTT. Protein product: CASGTSGATDTQYF.

The chain employs TRBV11-2 and TRBJ2-3; TRBD1 or TRBD2 may be the D gene (5 bases each). The ends were cut back, 8 bases at V and 6 bases at J, with 24 bases in the middle. The germline CDR1 and CDR2 sequences are SGHAT and FQNNGV. The CDR3 runs to 16 residues. The CDR3 bases are TGTGCCAGCCAACTCGGACCTGGGGGTCTGGCGGATACGCAGTATTTT. Translation: CASQLGPGGLADTQYF.

V and J are TRBV27 and TRBJ2-7; TRBD1 matches at 7 bases. Unmatched junction bases numbered 6, after V lost 4 bases and J lost 3 bases. CDR3 size: 14 residues. Germline V lookup: CDR1 MNHEY, CDR2 SMNVEV (reference sequence). Written as DNA, the CDR3 is TGTGCCAGCAGTTACGACAGGGCGGGCTACGAGCAGTACTTC. Translation: CASSYDRAGYEQYF.